This TCR beta chain was sequenced for a study of blood T cell repertoires in COVID-19. Study in general: Some COVID-19 samples were acute and others convalescent; all came from the United States, Italy and Spain.

In the original analysis: Nucleated cell number was recorded as an estimate derived from reference gene primer amplification. Repertoires were generated with immunoSEQ multiplex PCR, while TCRdb's copy carries only in-frame clones and drops some. That table gives V, J and clone size, and the DNA gave D and trimming. The profile shows approximately 190,000 clones, approximately 79% of them singletons. In germline, CDR1 is WNHNN, CDR2 SYGVQD (reference sequence). V was shortened by 5 bases and J by 2 bases, with 20 bases between the two germline ends. The CDR3 runs to 17 residues. Sequencing used peripheral blood. This TCR was recovered from a young man with active or convalescent COVID-19. The V call is TRBV10-1, the J call TRBJ2-3, with a possible D match to TRBD2 (6 bases). CDR3 loop: CASSLNAGPDPTDTQYF. CDR3 bases: TGCGCCAGCAGTCTTAATGCGGGGCCGGATCCCACAGATACGCAGTATTTT.